The 5 T cell receptor beta chains given below trace back to one sample, sequenced in a study of regulatory dendritic cells for organ transplantation. Assay used: immunoSEQ multiplex PCR; TCRdb lists only in-frame clones, some missing. This sample has tens of thousands of clones; less than 90% occur once, and the top ten carry under 0.3%. Sorted T cells were CFSE-labeled and cultured less than 6 days with allogeneic regulatory or mature dendritic cells at 1:10. Their specific antigens are unknown. The sample comprised naive CD4+ T cells from blood cultured with dendritic cells. Subset denoted: CD45RA+ naive T cells. These receptors were collected from a human donor in good health.

The J gene is TRBJ2-5, the V gene TRBV5-1, with D perhaps TRBD1 (5 bases). This CDR3 contains 14 residues. Germline CDR1 is SGHRS and CDR2 is YFSETQ. Trimming removed 0 bases at V and 5 bases at J, with 11 bases between. This chain's CDR3 is CASSLEGVRETQYF. For the CDR3, the DNA is TGCGCCAGCAGCTTGGAAGGGGTACGGGAGACCCAGTACTTC. Filled out from reference TRBV5-1 and TRBJ2-5, the complete variable domain reads KAGVTQTPRYLIKTRGQQVTLSCSPISGHRSVSWYQQTPGQGLQFLFEYFSETQRNKGNFPGRFSGRQFSNSRSEMNVSTLELGDSALYLCASSLEGVRETQYFGPGTRLLVL.

The chain uses TRBV13 and TRBJ1-4; D perhaps matches TRBD1 (5 bases). V lost 5 bases to trimming and J lost 3 bases, with 19 bases between them. The V gene's germline CDR1 is PRHDT and CDR2 FYEKMQ (reference sequence). The CDR3 is 17 amino acids. This CDR3 is CASSENGGGNPNEKLFF. The DNA for the CDR3 is TGTGCCAGCAGCGAGAATGGCGGGGGGAACCCTAATGAAAAACTGTTTTTT.

The gene calls are TRBV30 and TRBJ2-3, with no clear D. With 5 bases removed from V and 6 bases from J, the gap between germline ends came to 21 bases. This CDR3 region has 15 residues. CDR1 and CDR2 (germline): GTSNPN, SVGIG (reference sequence). CDR3: CAWSVLVAWGDTQYF. DNA of the CDR3: TGTGCCTGGTCGGTGTTGGTAGCATGGGGTGATACGCAGTATTTT.

J is TRBJ2-7 and V is TRBV11-1; a weak D match, TRBD1 (6 bases). The germline gives CDR1 SGHAT, CDR2 FQDESV (reference sequence). Trimming removed 3 bases from V and 2 bases from J, with 8 bases in between. The CDR3 spans 13 residues. CDR3 in amino acids: CASSLGTTYEQYF. DNA for the CDR3: TGTGCCAGCAGCTTGGGGACAACCTACGAGCAGTACTTC.

The CDR3 DNA is TGTGCCAGCAGTATCCGGGACAGGGTGGTTATCATGGCTTTCTTT. Its protein is CASSIRDRVVIMAFF. V gene TRBV28 combines with J gene TRBJ1-1; 9 bases align to TRBD1. The V gene's germline CDR1 is MDHEN and CDR2 SYDVKM. The V segment lost 5 bases and the J segment 11 bases; nucleotides outside the gene matches: 15. There are 15 residues in the CDR3.